Presented here are 29 T cell receptor beta chains from one specimen sequenced in a study of blood T cell repertoires in COVID-19. Clones were read by immunoSEQ multiplex PCR, and TCRdb kept only the in-frame ones, dropping some. The sample records 200,000 to 300,000 clones, around 89% being singletons. Material: PBMCs or T cells enriched from blood (not recorded which). The receptors derive from a young woman who had recovered from COVID-19.

The chain uses TRBV5-1 and TRBJ2-7; the match to TRBD2 covers 8 bases. Trimming at V came to 2 bases and at J to 1 base, leaving 2 bases not matched to a gene. The germline CDR1 and CDR2 sequences are SGHRS and YFSETQ. This CDR3 has 14 amino acids. The CDR3 region is CASSLAGESYEQYF. CDR3 DNA: TGCGCCAGCAGCTTAGCGGGGGAATCCTACGAGCAGTACTTC.

The V gene is TRBV30, the J gene TRBJ1-6; the D is unclear. Germline V lookup: CDR1 GTSNPN, CDR2 SVGIG (reference sequence). The CDR3 totals 12 residues. Trimming left V 3 bases short and J 12 bases short, with 12 bases between. CDR3: CAWSPYILPLHF. The DNA for the CDR3 is TGTGCCTGGAGCCCTTACATATTACCCCTCCACTTT.

This clone has a handful of counts. The sample holds other DNA sequences that translate to the same CDR3. V is TRBV5-1 and J is TRBJ2-7; 9 bases line up with TRBD1. In germline, CDR1 is SGHRS, CDR2 YFSETQ. This CDR3 region has 14 residues. J gave up 2 bases and V 0 bases, and 0 bases lay outside the gene matches. CDR3 nucleotide sequence: TGCGCCAGCAGCTTGGGACAGGGGGCCTACGAGCAGTACTTC. Protein product: CASSLGQGAYEQYF. The entire variable domain, with the rest obtained from reference TRBV5-1 and TRBJ2-7, is as follows: KAGVTQTPRYLIKTRGQQVTLSCSPISGHRSVSWYQQTPGQGLQFLFEYFSETQRNKGNFPGRFSGRQFSNSRSEMNVSTLELGDSALYLCASSLGQGAYEQYFGPGTRLTVT.

This chain joins TRBV28 and TRBJ2-3, with D possibly TRBD2 on 6 matching bases. V was shortened by 3 bases and J by 4 bases, with 14 bases between the two germline ends. Germline V lookup: CDR1 MDHEN, CDR2 SYDVKM. This CDR3 contains 15 residues. The CDR3 protein is CASSFAAGKPDTQYF. CDR3 in DNA: TGTGCCAGCAGTTTCGCGGCGGGAAAGCCAGATACGCAGTATTTT.

V and J are TRBV6-2 or TRBV6-3 and TRBJ2-5; 11 bases align to TRBD1. This CDR3 contains 16 residues. Looked up from germline, CDR1 is MNHEY and CDR2 is SVGEGT. After removal of 2 bases from V and 5 bases from J, the junction contained 7 bases not matched to a gene. CDR3 DNA sequence: TGTGCCAGCAGTTACGTGGGACAGGGGGTTTTGGAGACCCAGTACTTC. Translation: CASSYVGQGVLETQYF.

This sequence joins TRBV19 and TRBJ1-2; D remains ambiguous. V was trimmed by 3 bases and J by 7 bases, leaving 12 bases between them. Germline CDR1 reads LNHDA; CDR2 reads SQIVND (reference sequence). The length of the CDR3 is 13 residues. CDR3 loop: CASSMAGRTGYTF. The CDR3 bases are TGTGCCAGTAGTATGGCGGGGAGAACTGGCTACACCTTC.

The chain has TRBV5-1 and TRBJ2-1, with D hard to call. Trimming shortened V by 4 bases and J by 6 bases, and 8 bases separated the two germline ends. CDR3 length: 12 amino acids. The germline V gene encodes CDR1 SGHRS and CDR2 YFSETQ. Written as DNA, the CDR3 is TGCGCCAGCAGCCCTCCGGGCAATGAGCAGTTCTTC. Residues: CASSPPGNEQFF.

Here the CDR3 reads CASSHGKEAGNTIYF. The CDR3 nucleotides are TGTGCCAGTAGTCATGGGAAGGAGGCTGGAAACACCATATATTTT. The V and J genes are TRBV19 and TRBJ1-3; D call uncertain. The CDR3 has 15 amino acids. V gave up 5 bases and J gave up 2 bases, with 13 bases separating them. The germline V gene has CDR1 LNHDA and CDR2 SQIVND (reference sequence).

The rearrangement uses TRBV5-1 and TRBJ2-3; 7 nucleotides agree with TRBD2. Germline V gene lookup returns CDR1 SGHRS and CDR2 YFSETQ. V lost 5 bases, J lost 8 bases, and 14 bases stayed unmatched. The CDR3 spans 15 residues. CDR3 in DNA: TGCGCCAGCAGTCTGGACGTAGGACTAGACGGTACGCAGTATTTT. Translated: CASSLDVGLDGTQYF.

The chain combines TRBV4-1 with TRBJ1-2; 8 bases are a match to TRBD1. Germline V gene lookup returns CDR1 MGHRA and CDR2 YSYEKL. This CDR3 is 17 amino acids long. V lost 0 bases to trimming and J lost 3 bases; unmatched junction nucleotides: 9. This CDR3 is CASSQDPGQAVYYGYTF. The CDR3 DNA follows: TGCGCCAGCAGCCAAGACCCGGGACAGGCGGTTTACTATGGCTACACCTTC.

The chain combines TRBV7-9 with TRBJ2-7, with TRBD1 as a possible D gene (6 bases). The germline CDR1 and CDR2 sequences are SEHNR and FQNEAQ (reference sequence). Trimming left V 5 bases short and J 7 bases short, with 21 bases between. The CDR3 loop spans 15 amino acids. In nucleotides, the CDR3 is TGTGCCAGCAGCCTCACGGGACAACCAAAGGGGGAGCAGTACTTC. Translating it yields CASSLTGQPKGEQYF.

CDR3 loop: CASSQERGITDTQYF. In DNA, the CDR3 is TGCGCCAGCAGCCAAGAAAGGGGAATCACAGATACGCAGTATTTT. This rearrangement joins TRBV4-1 to TRBJ2-3, with a possible D match to TRBD1 (5 bases). Trimming pared 0 bases from V and 2 bases from J, leaving 9 bases between. Germline V CDR1 and CDR2: MGHRA, YSYEKL. The CDR3 loop spans 15 amino acids.

J is TRBJ2-3 and V is TRBV29-1; 9 nucleotides line up with TRBD2. V shed 5 bases and J 3 bases; nucleotides not matched to a gene: 9. Germline V CDR1 and CDR2: SQVTM, ANQGSEA. The CDR3 sequence is 15 residues long. The CDR3 here is CSVIISGSQTDTQYF. As DNA, the CDR3 is TGCAGCGTTATAATTAGCGGGAGTCAAACAGATACGCAGTATTTT.

This chain joins TRBV7-2 and TRBJ2-2; 7 nucleotides line up with TRBD1. Germline CDR1 reads SGHTA; CDR2 reads FQGNSA. V gave up 5 bases and J gave up 6 bases; unmatched junction bases: 6. The CDR3 has 14 residues. Here the CDR3 reads CASSIRQGPGELFF. CDR3 bases: TGTGCCAGCAGCATCCGACAGGGCCCCGGGGAGCTGTTTTTT.

This chain joins TRBV7-2 and TRBJ2-1, with a tentative D call TRBD1 (5 bases). The V gene's germline CDR1 is SGHTA and CDR2 FQGNSA. Trimming left V 5 bases short and J 0 bases short, with 14 bases between. The CDR3 is made up of 16 amino acids. The CDR3, as DNA: TGTGCCAGCAGCGCCTCTACAGGCAGCTCCTACAATGAGCAGTTCTTC. Protein product: CASSASTGSSYNEQFF.

The rearrangement links TRBV29-1 to TRBJ2-3; weak D call: TRBD1 (6 bases). V lost 2 bases to trimming and J lost 3 bases, with 12 bases between them. Germline CDR1 reads SQVTM; CDR2 reads ANQGSEA. There are 14 residues in the CDR3. The CDR3 loop reads CSVETDRSTDTQYF. CDR3 bases: TGCAGCGTTGAAACAGACAGGTCAACAGATACGCAGTATTTT.

V is TRBV4-3 and J is TRBJ1-1, with D hard to call. V gave up 2 bases and J gave up 4 bases, with 14 bases separating them. The CDR3 covers 15 residues. Germline V gene lookup returns CDR1 LGHNA and CDR2 YSLEER. The CDR3 is CASSQREGGRTEAFF. Written as DNA, the CDR3 is TGCGCCAGCAGCCAACGTGAGGGTGGCCGCACTGAAGCTTTCTTT.

This clone was seen a handful of times. The chain has TRBV5-6 and TRBJ1-2; D gene unclear. V gave up 2 bases and J gave up 2 bases, with 10 bases separating them. The CDR3 runs 14 residues. Per germline, CDR1 SGHDT and CDR2 YYEEEE. Written as DNA, the CDR3 is TGTGCCAGCAGCTTCTTGACTAGGAACTATGGCTACACCTTC. This translates into CASSFLTRNYGYTF. The entire variable domain, with the rest obtained from reference TRBV5-6 and TRBJ1-2, is as follows: DAGVTQSPTHLIKTRGQQVTLRCSPKSGHDTVSWYQQALGQGPQFIFQYYEEEERQRGNFPDRFSGHQFPNYSSELNVNALLLGDSALYLCASSFLTRNYGYTFGSGTRLTVV.

J is TRBJ2-5 and V is TRBV6-2 or TRBV6-3, with 12 bases fitting TRBD2. This CDR3 has 18 residues. Trimming at V came to 4 bases and at J to 4 bases, leaving 13 bases not matched to a gene. Germline loops: CDR1 MNHEY, CDR2 SVGEGT. The CDR3 here is CASSSRLAGVYLGETQYF. The CDR3 DNA reads TGTGCCAGCAGTTCCCGACTAGCGGGAGTGTATTTGGGAGAGACCCAGTACTTC.

CDR3 nucleotide sequence: TGTGCCAGTAGTCGGGGGGGTAGGAACACTGAAGCTTTCTTT. It translates to CASSRGGRNTEAFF. The chain uses TRBV19 and TRBJ1-1; a possible D gene is TRBD1 (5 bases). CDR3 length: 14 residues. CDR1 LNHDA and CDR2 SQIVND come from the germline V gene (reference sequence). Trimming cost V 5 bases and J 1 base, with 11 bases left between them. Combining the CDR3 with reference TRBV19 and TRBJ1-1 gives the whole variable domain DGGITQSPKYLFRKEGQNVTLSCEQNLNHDAMYWYRQDPGQGLRLIYYSQIVNDFQKGDIAEGYSVSREKKESFPLTVTSAQKNPTAFYLCASSRGGRNTEAFFGQGTRLTVV.

The chain employs TRBV28 and TRBJ1-3, with D perhaps TRBD1 (6 bases). Trimming removed 8 bases at V and 6 bases at J, with 14 bases between. Germline CDR1 is MDHEN and CDR2 is SYDVKM. The CDR3 spans 13 residues. CDR3 in amino acids: CASSAGGPNTIYF. CDR3 nucleotide sequence: TGTGCCAGCTCGGCGGGGGGGCCAAACACCATATATTTT.

V is TRBV18 and J is TRBJ2-5; TRBD1 is a possible D gene (6 bases). Trimming removed 0 bases from V and 4 bases from J, with 18 bases in between. CDR1 and CDR2 from the germline V gene are KGHSH and LQKENI. The CDR3 loop spans 17 amino acids. CDR3 amino acids: CASSPPRQGPGIETQYF. CDR3 in DNA: TGTGCCAGCTCACCACCGAGGCAGGGGCCGGGGATAGAGACCCAGTACTTC.

The V gene is TRBV19, the J gene TRBJ2-2, with TRBD2 as a possible D gene (6 bases). This CDR3 is 18 amino acids long. V was pared by 1 base and J by 0 bases, with 15 bases between. Per germline, CDR1 LNHDA and CDR2 SQIVND (reference sequence). CDR3 bases: TGTGCCAGTAGTATAGGGGGATGGGGGACTTCGAACACCGGGGAGCTGTTTTTT. This sequence encodes CASSIGGWGTSNTGELFF.

The V gene is TRBV7-2, the J gene TRBJ2-1; TRBD2 matches 8 bases. This CDR3 spans 14 amino acids. J gave up 10 bases and V 3 bases, and 8 bases lay outside the gene matches. Per the germline V gene, CDR1 is SGHTA and CDR2 is FQGNSA. CDR3 nucleotide sequence: TGTGCCAGCAGCTTTCCGGGACTAGTGATGGAGCAGTTCTTC. Residues: CASSFPGLVMEQFF. The full variable domain, completed using reference TRBV7-2 and TRBJ2-1, is GAGVSQSPSNKVTEKGKDVELRCDPISGHTALYWYRQSLGQGLEFLIYFQGNSAPDKSGLPSDRFSAERTGGSVSTLTIQRTQQEDSAVYLCASSFPGLVMEQFFGPGTRLTVL.

V and J are TRBV5-1 and TRBJ1-1; 7 bases map to TRBD1. The J segment lost 5 bases and the V segment lost 2 bases, leaving 3 bases of the junction unmatched. There are 13 residues in the CDR3. The germline gives CDR1 SGHRS, CDR2 YFSETQ. The CDR3 nucleotides read TGCGCCAGCAGCTTTGACAGGGTTACTGAAGCTTTCTTT. This translates into CASSFDRVTEAFF.

The chain recombines TRBV28 with TRBJ2-5; tentatively, D is TRBD1 (6 bases). This CDR3 comprises 14 residues. CDR1 is MDHEN, CDR2 SYDVKM, per germline. V was trimmed by 2 bases and J by 4 bases, leaving 11 bases between them. The CDR3: CASSLVRGRETQYF. The CDR3, as DNA: TGTGCCAGCAGTTTAGTCAGGGGACGAGAGACCCAGTACTTC.

V usage is TRBV5-5 and J usage is TRBJ1-1; D is unresolved. Germline assignment: CDR1 SGHKS and CDR2 YYEKEE (reference sequence). The V end was cut by 0 bases, the J end by 0 bases, with 12 bases between. CDR3 size: 16 residues. The CDR3 protein is CASSLDGRSMNTEAFF. In DNA form, the CDR3 reads TGTGCCAGCAGCTTGGATGGTAGAAGTATGAACACTGAAGCTTTCTTT.

The genes are TRBV19 and TRBJ1-5; 9 bases fit TRBD1. Per the germline V gene, CDR1 is LNHDA and CDR2 is SQIVND (reference sequence). Trimming took 7 bases from V and 5 from J; bases not matched to a gene: 6. This CDR3 is 14 amino acids long. The CDR3 DNA sequence: TGTGCCAGTATACCGGGACAGGGTCATCAGCCCCAGCATTTT. The encoded protein is CASIPGQGHQPQHF.

This clone has more than one count but fewer than ten. This rearrangement joins TRBV7-2 to TRBJ2-1; weak D call: TRBD1 (5 bases). V dropped 0 bases and J dropped 3 bases, with 18 bases sitting between them. The CDR3 runs 18 residues. CDR1 is SGHTA and CDR2 is FQGNSA in the germline V gene. The CDR3 nucleotides read TGTGCCAGCAGCTTAGCTATTCGGACATCGGCGGTCTACAATGAGCAGTTCTTC. It translates to CASSLAIRTSAVYNEQFF.